One and the same sample provided the 24 T cell receptor beta chains below, sequenced in a study of beta chain features in type 1 diabetes. General observations from the study: TCRB CDR3s from Type 1 diabetes patients were moderately but significantly shorter in all four CD4+ subsets.

Reverse transcription of all isolated RNA meant that expressed TCRB transcripts were sequenced. The repertoire was sequenced with immunoSEQ multiplex PCR; TCRdb's copy has only in-frame clones and lacks some. The sample lists 330,000 or so clones, around an eighth occurring once. These TCRs' antigens remain unknown. The sequenced sample was naive CD4+ T cells from blood. Source of these receptors: a woman aged 18 to 35 with type 1 diabetes.

In its sample, this clone was seen a few times. The chain employs TRBV28 and TRBJ1-2, with D perhaps matching TRBD1 (6 bases). The CDR3 sequence is 13 residues long. V was clipped by 8 bases and J by 4 bases, with 14 bases between them. CDR1 and CDR2 (germline): MDHEN, SYDVKM. The CDR3 region is CASHYHRAYGYTF. CDR3 nucleotides: TGTGCCAGCCACTATCACAGGGCCTATGGCTACACCTTC.

This clone was observed a few times. The chain couples TRBV7-2 to TRBJ2-1; TRBD2 matches at 12 bases. The CDR3 is 14 residues long. CDR1 is SGHTA and CDR2 is FQGNSA in the germline V gene. V gave up 6 bases and J gave up 9 bases; unmatched junction bases: 6. CDR3 coding DNA: TGTGCCAGCAGTCGACTAGCGGGAGAAGTTGAGCAGTTCTTC. This encodes CASSRLAGEVEQFF. The full variable domain, in which reference TRBV7-2 and TRBJ2-1 provide the parts outside the CDR3, is GAGVSQSPSNKVTEKGKDVELRCDPISGHTALYWYRQSLGQGLEFLIYFQGNSAPDKSGLPSDRFSAERTGGSVSTLTIQRTQQEDSAVYLCASSRLAGEVEQFFGPGTRLTVL.

This clone was found a few times. V is TRBV4-1 and J is TRBJ1-1, with 7 nucleotides matching TRBD1. The CDR3 totals 14 residues. V dropped 7 bases and J dropped 1; count of bases not matched to a gene: 6. Germline assignment: CDR1 MGHRA and CDR2 YSYEKL. The CDR3 spells CASNWGQRNTEAFF. The CDR3 bases are TGCGCCAGCAACTGGGGACAGCGGAACACTGAAGCTTTCTTT.

This chain uses TRBV5-6 with TRBJ1-2, with D hard to call. Trimming stripped 1 base from V and 4 bases from J, with 11 bases between. This CDR3 is 14 amino acids long. From germline, CDR1 is SGHDT and CDR2 YYEEEE. CDR3 bases: TGTGCCAGCAGCTTGACAGTCTCTTTCTATGGCTACACCTTC. As protein: CASSLTVSFYGYTF.

The V and J genes are TRBV30 and TRBJ2-1, with TRBD2 matching 7 bases. After removal of 0 bases from V and 7 bases from J, the junction contained 9 bases not matched to a gene. This CDR3 is 15 amino acids long. CDR1 is GTSNPN, CDR2 SVGIG, per germline (reference sequence). DNA for the CDR3: TGTGCCTGGAGTGTACGCGGGAGATTGAGTAATGAGCAGTTCTTC. It is translated as CAWSVRGRLSNEQFF.

The genes are TRBV7-9 and TRBJ2-7, with 8 bases lining up with TRBD1. The trim removed 0 bases at V and 7 bases at J, leaving 11 bases unmatched. Germline CDR1 SEHNR, CDR2 FQNEAQ (reference sequence). The CDR3 is 16 residues long. DNA of the CDR3: TGTGCCAGCAGCTTAGCGCTTGGACAGGGCCTGCGGGAGCAGTACTTC. It yields the protein CASSLALGQGLREQYF.

As for this clone: Other DNA variants within this sample encode the same CDR3. The rearrangement joins TRBV28 to TRBJ1-1, with TRBD1 matching 7 bases. This CDR3 contains 14 residues. Germline V CDR1 and CDR2: MDHEN, SYDVKM. Trimming took 6 bases from V and 0 from J; bases not matched to a gene: 4. CDR3 nucleotides: TGTGCCAGCAGCCGTGGACAGGTGAACACTGAAGCTTTCTTT. It codes for CASSRGQVNTEAFF.

This clone was seen a few times. The chain uses TRBV28 and TRBJ2-7; unclear D gene. This CDR3 contains 14 residues. From germline, CDR1 is MDHEN and CDR2 SYDVKM. V was trimmed by 8 bases and J by 2 bases, leaving 16 bases between them. CDR3 residues: CASVFTSGPYEQYF. The CDR3 DNA sequence: TGTGCCAGCGTGTTTACGTCTGGCCCCTACGAGCAGTACTTC. Complete variable domain (other parts from reference TRBV28 and TRBJ2-7): DVKVTQSSRYLVKRTGEKVFLECVQDMDHENMFWYRQDPGLGLRLIYFSYDVKMKEKGDIPEGYSVSREKKERFSLILESASTNQTSMYLCASVFTSGPYEQYFGPGTRLTVT.

The V gene is TRBV14, the J gene TRBJ2-2; D is perhaps TRBD2 (5 bases). The CDR3 extends over 13 amino acids. V gave up 3 bases and J gave up 5 bases, with 7 bases separating them. CDR1 is SGHDN, CDR2 FVKESK, per germline. In nucleotides, the CDR3 is TGTGCCAGCAGCCACGGCGGGACCGGGGAGCTGTTTTTT. Translation: CASSHGGTGELFF.

The chain recombines TRBV6-6 with TRBJ2-1; 8 positions match TRBD2. Germline assignment: CDR1 MNHNY and CDR2 SVGAGI (reference sequence). The CDR3 is 15 residues long. The J segment lost 6 bases and the V segment lost 6 bases, leaving 10 bases of the junction unmatched. CDR3 in amino acids: CASRGLGAGGNEQFF. In nucleotides, the CDR3 is TGTGCCAGCAGGGGCCTCGGGGCGGGAGGCAATGAGCAGTTCTTC.

This clone turned up a few times. V and J are TRBV15 and TRBJ1-1; 7 nucleotides align to TRBD1. Trimming removed 1 base from V and 2 bases from J; junction bases left unmatched: 7. CDR3 length: 16 amino acids. CDR1 is LNHNV and CDR2 is YYDKDF in the germline V gene (reference sequence). In DNA form, the CDR3 reads TGTGCCACCAGCAGAGGACAGGGAGGAGGAAACACTGAAGCTTTCTTT. It specifies CATSRGQGGGNTEAFF.

The table lists this clone with a few counts. The chain links TRBV27 to TRBJ2-1, with D perhaps matching TRBD2 (7 bases). Germline V gene sequence: CDR1 MNHEY, CDR2 SMNVEV (reference sequence). The V end was cut by 4 bases, the J end by 4 bases, with 20 bases between. The CDR3 has 17 residues. CDR3 sequence: CASSSYPGGGGYNEQFF. The DNA for the CDR3 is TGTGCCAGCAGTTCCTACCCCGGGGGAGGGGGGTACAATGAGCAGTTCTTC.

The table lists this clone with a few counts. The V and J genes are TRBV5-4 and TRBJ1-1; D not resolved. Trimming pared 6 bases from V and 6 bases from J, leaving 12 bases between. Germline V CDR1 and CDR2: SGHNT, YYREEE (reference sequence). The CDR3 is 12 residues long. The DNA for the CDR3 is TGTGCCAGCAAGACCCTTGGAGCTGAAGCTTTCTTT. Its translation: CASKTLGAEAFF. Filled out from reference TRBV5-4 and TRBJ1-1, the complete variable domain reads ETGVTQSPTHLIKTRGQQVTLRCSSQSGHNTVSWYQQALGQGPQFIFQYYREEENGRGNFPPRFSGLQFPNYSSELNVNALELDDSALYLCASKTLGAEAFFGQGTRLTVV.

This sequence joins TRBV7-2 and TRBJ2-3; 8 bases line up with TRBD2. The V and J ends lost 5 bases and 1 base, in that order; junction bases with no gene match: 5. Germline CDR1 reads SGHTA; CDR2 reads FQGNSA. There are 15 residues in the CDR3. The CDR3 loop is CASSPKTSGTDTQYF. CDR3 sequence (DNA): TGTGCCAGCAGCCCTAAGACTAGCGGCACAGATACGCAGTATTTT.

The chain recombines TRBV2 with TRBJ1-2; 9 nucleotides align to TRBD1. This CDR3 has 13 residues. The V segment lost 6 bases and the J segment 6 bases; nucleotides outside the gene matches: 5. Germline loops: CDR1 SNHLY, CDR2 FYNNEI. CDR3 sequence reads: CASRGQGLNGYTF. CDR3 DNA: TGTGCCAGCAGAGGACAGGGGTTGAATGGCTACACCTTC.

The chain joins TRBV5-6 to TRBJ1-2; 9 bases map to TRBD1. This CDR3 is built from 13 residues. Looked up from germline, CDR1 is SGHDT and CDR2 is YYEEEE. With V trimmed by 4 bases and J by 8 bases, 6 bases remained unmatched. The CDR3 bases are TGTGCCAGCAGCCCACAGGGGGCGCAAGGCTACACCTTC. Protein sequence: CASSPQGAQGYTF.

This clone was seen only a few times. V and J are TRBV5-1 and TRBJ2-7, with D possibly being TRBD2 (6 bases). Germline CDR1 reads SGHRS; CDR2 reads YFSETQ. The length of the CDR3 is 13 residues. V was trimmed by 0 bases and J by 7 bases, leaving 11 bases between them. The CDR3 region has the DNA TGCGCCAGCAGCTTGGCGGGCGGGGTAGAGCAGTACTTC. It specifies CASSLAGGVEQYF.

V and J are TRBV29-1 and TRBJ1-3; D remains unclear. Germline loops: CDR1 SQVTM, CDR2 ANQGSEA. Between the trimmed V and J ends, which lost 3 bases and 0 bases, there was a span of 9 bases. This CDR3 is 14 amino acids long. CDR3 nucleotide sequence: TGCAGCGTTGAGAGGAGACTCTCTGGAAACACCATATATTTT. This codes for CSVERRLSGNTIYF.

This clone was detected only a few times. The chain combines TRBV9 with TRBJ2-2; 8 nucleotides align to TRBD2. This CDR3 contains 16 residues. CDR1 is SGDLS, CDR2 YYNGEE, per germline. J lost 6 bases, V lost 0 bases, and 7 bases had no gene match. Here the CDR3 DNA reads TGTGCCAGCAGCGTAGTTCCGGTTAGCGGGGCCGGGGAGCTGTTTTTT. The encoded protein is CASSVVPVSGAGELFF.

V is TRBV25-1 and J is TRBJ2-7; D may be TRBD2 (5 bases). Germline CDR1 and CDR2: MGHDK and SYGVNS. The CDR3 is 17 amino acids. V was clipped by 2 bases and J by 0 bases, with 17 bases between them. The CDR3 DNA reads as TGTGCCAGCAGTGAAGGGGAGAGTGGCCACTTCTCCTACGAGCAGTACTTC. This sequence encodes CASSEGESGHFSYEQYF.

This clone was observed a few times. The rearrangement joins TRBV28 to TRBJ2-3; 8 bases map to TRBD2. Germline V gives CDR1 MDHEN, CDR2 SYDVKM. The junction had 8 bases not matched to a gene; V was cut back by 6 bases and J by 3 bases. The CDR3 loop spans 15 amino acids. CDR3 DNA sequence: TGTGCCAGCAGCTCCGGGACTAGTGGGACAGATACGCAGTATTTT. This sequence encodes CASSSGTSGTDTQYF.

This clone has just a few counts. This chain uses TRBV7-2 with TRBJ2-5; D might be TRBD1 (6 bases). Trimming shortened V by 5 bases and J by 4 bases, and 14 bases separated the two germline ends. Germline CDR1 SGHTA, CDR2 FQGNSA. This CDR3 has 14 amino acids. The CDR3 reads CASSLPTGLETQYF. The DNA of the CDR3 is TGTGCCAGCAGCCTCCCGACAGGTCTAGAGACCCAGTACTTC.

This clone showed up just a few times. This chain links TRBV19 with TRBJ1-2, with 10 bases matching TRBD1. After removal of 3 bases from V and 2 bases from J, the junction contained 3 bases not matched to a gene. The CDR3 contains 15 residues. Germline V lookup: CDR1 LNHDA, CDR2 SQIVND (reference sequence). CDR3 coding DNA: TGTGCCAGTAGTATTCCGGGACAGGGGAACTATGGCTACACCTTC. Protein sequence: CASSIPGQGNYGYTF.

This clone has only a few counts. This chain joins TRBV9 and TRBJ2-1, with D perhaps TRBD2 (6 bases). CDR3 size: 15 residues. Germline V gives CDR1 SGDLS, CDR2 YYNGEE. V lost 2 bases, J lost 1 base, and 10 bases lay in between. CDR3 coding DNA: TGTGCCAGCAGCGTGGGGACTGGATCCTACAATGAGCAGTTCTTC. Protein sequence: CASSVGTGSYNEQFF.